Below are 6 T cell receptor beta chains sequenced from a single sample in a study of PD-1 blockade in classical Hodgkin lymphoma. Each and every patient relapsed after autologous stem cell transplantation, and patients got differing brentuximab vedotin exposure. Produced via immunoSEQ multiplex PCR; TCRdb's table is partial and in-frame only. The table records 70,000 to 85,000 clones, more than 85% of them present only once. Here the sequenced sample was peripheral blood mononuclear cells (PBMCs), taken at baseline. The receptors were gathered from a human donor with classical Hodgkin lymphoma.

The chain carries TRBV27 and TRBJ2-7, with D perhaps TRBD1 (9 bases). V was shortened by 5 bases and J by 5 bases, with 34 bases between the two germline ends. CDR3 length: 20 amino acids. Germline CDR1 is MNHEY and CDR2 is SMNVEV (reference sequence). CDR3 DNA: TGTGCCAGCAGTCACAACCCACCCGGGACAGGGTCGGTAGCGGGAAACGAGCAGTACTTC. As protein: CASSHNPPGTGSVAGNEQYF.

The rearrangement joins TRBV28 to TRBJ1-2; TRBD1 might be the D (6 bases). CDR1 and CDR2 from the germline V gene are MDHEN and SYDVKM. The V end lost 4 bases, the J end lost 7 bases, and 16 bases lay between the germline ends. The CDR3 runs 14 residues. The CDR3 DNA reads TGTGCCAGCAGTTCACGGACAGTTTTGGCTGGCTACACCTTC. Translated, it gives CASSSRTVLAGYTF.

The V and J genes are TRBV18 and TRBJ2-2; 7 bases line up with TRBD2. Germline values: CDR1 KGHSH, CDR2 LQKENI. The V and J ends lost 6 bases and 0 bases, in that order; junction bases with no gene match: 7. The CDR3 loop spans 16 amino acids. The CDR3 coding sequence is TGTGCCAGCTCGCCTAGCGGTCGACCGAACACCGGGGAGCTGTTTTTT. Encoded protein: CASSPSGRPNTGELFF.

The gene calls are TRBV7-6 and TRBJ2-3; possibly TRBD2 for D (5 bases). The CDR3 is 16 amino acids. CDR1 and CDR2 from the germline V gene are SGHVS and FNYEAQ. Trimming pared 5 bases from V and 0 bases from J, leaving 15 bases between. In DNA form, the CDR3 reads TGTGCCAGCAGCACCCTACTAGATTCTAGCACAGATACGCAGTATTTT. Translated, it gives CASSTLLDSSTDTQYF.

The chain uses TRBV4-3 and TRBJ1-4, with 9 bases that match TRBD1. V was pared by 1 base and J by 7 bases, with 7 bases of the junction left unmatched. The germline V gene has CDR1 LGHNA and CDR2 YSLEER. CDR3 size: 16 residues. The CDR3 loop is CASSQGPGQGGEKLFF. Here the CDR3 DNA reads TGCGCCAGCAGCCAAGGCCCGGGACAGGGAGGTGAAAAACTGTTTTTT.

V is TRBV5-4 and J is TRBJ2-5; TRBD2 agrees at 9 bases. This CDR3 comprises 16 residues. Losses at the gene ends were 4 bases for V and 2 bases for J; bases not matched to a gene: 9. The germline gives CDR1 SGHNT, CDR2 YYREEE (reference sequence). The CDR3 here is CASSMELAGSQETQYF. The CDR3 DNA reads as TGTGCCAGCAGCATGGAACTAGCGGGTTCGCAAGAGACCCAGTACTTC.